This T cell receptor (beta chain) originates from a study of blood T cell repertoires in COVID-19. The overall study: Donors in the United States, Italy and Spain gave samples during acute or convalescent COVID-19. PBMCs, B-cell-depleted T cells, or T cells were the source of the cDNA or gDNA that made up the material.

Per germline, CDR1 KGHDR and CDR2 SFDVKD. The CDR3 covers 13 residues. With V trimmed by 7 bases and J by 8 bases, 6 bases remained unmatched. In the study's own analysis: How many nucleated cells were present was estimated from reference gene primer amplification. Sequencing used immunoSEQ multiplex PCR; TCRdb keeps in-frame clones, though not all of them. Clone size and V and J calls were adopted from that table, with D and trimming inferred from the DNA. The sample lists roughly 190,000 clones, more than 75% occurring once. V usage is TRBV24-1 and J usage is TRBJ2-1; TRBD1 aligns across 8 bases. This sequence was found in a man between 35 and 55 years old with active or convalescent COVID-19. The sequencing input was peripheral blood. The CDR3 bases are TGTGCCACCAGCGGACAGGGTAGAGATGAGCAGTTCTTC. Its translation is CATSGQGRDEQFF.